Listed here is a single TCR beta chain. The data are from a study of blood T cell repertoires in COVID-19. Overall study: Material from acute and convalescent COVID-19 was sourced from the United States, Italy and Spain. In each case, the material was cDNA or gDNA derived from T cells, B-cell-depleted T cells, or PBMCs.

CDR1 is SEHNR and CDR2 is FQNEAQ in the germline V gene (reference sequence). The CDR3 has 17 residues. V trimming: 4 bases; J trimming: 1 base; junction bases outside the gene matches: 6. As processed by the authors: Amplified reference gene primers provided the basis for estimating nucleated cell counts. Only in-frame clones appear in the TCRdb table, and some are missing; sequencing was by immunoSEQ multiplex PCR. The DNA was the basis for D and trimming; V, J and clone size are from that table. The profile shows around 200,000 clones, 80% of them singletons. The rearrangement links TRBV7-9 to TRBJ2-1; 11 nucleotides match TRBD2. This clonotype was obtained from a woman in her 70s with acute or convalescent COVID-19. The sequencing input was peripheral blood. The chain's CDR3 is CASSSGLAGDSYNEQFF. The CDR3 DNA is TGTGCCAGCAGCTCTGGACTAGCGGGCGATTCCTACAATGAGCAGTTCTTC.